The entry below describes one TCR beta chain. Its antigen is unknown. The sample belongs to a study of T cell responses to AZD1222 COVID-19 vaccine. Method: immunoSEQ multiplex PCR; TCRdb's copy keeps in-frame clones and lacks some. This repertoire shows 150,000 or so clones, 90% to 95% found once; its top ten account for approximately 4.8%. The study's findings and limits: Regions 160-218 and 743-854 held dominance among vaccine-associated CD4 TCRs, which spanned spike. It should be noted that donors were predominantly white British and more often female, and clonal diversity was possibly underestimated.

V lost 1 base, J lost 0 bases, and 0 bases stayed unmatched. The CDR3 has 18 residues. The germline V gene has CDR1 MNHNS and CDR2 SASEGT. The source of this sequence is an adult who received the AZD1222 COVID-19 vaccine. The genes are TRBV6-1 and TRBJ2-6, with 13 bases matching TRBD2. The sequencing used peripheral blood, collected 28 days after the second AZD1222 dose. The chain's CDR3 is CASSEGTSGSSGANVLTF. CDR3 DNA sequence: TGTGCCAGCAGTGAAGGGACTAGCGGGAGCTCTGGGGCCAACGTCCTGACTTTC.